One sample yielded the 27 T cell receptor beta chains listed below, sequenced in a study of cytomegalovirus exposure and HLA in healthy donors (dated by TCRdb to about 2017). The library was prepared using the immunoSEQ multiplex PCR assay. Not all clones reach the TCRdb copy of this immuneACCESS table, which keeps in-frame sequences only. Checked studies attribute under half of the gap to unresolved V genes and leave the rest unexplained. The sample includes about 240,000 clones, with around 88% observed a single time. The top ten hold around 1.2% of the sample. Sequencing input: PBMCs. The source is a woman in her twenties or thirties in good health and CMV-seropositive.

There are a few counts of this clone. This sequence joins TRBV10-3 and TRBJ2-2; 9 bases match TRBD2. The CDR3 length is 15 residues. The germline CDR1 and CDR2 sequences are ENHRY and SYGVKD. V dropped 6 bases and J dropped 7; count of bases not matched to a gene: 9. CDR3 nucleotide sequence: TGTGCCATCAGCCGGACTAGCGACCACGGCGGGGAGCTGTTTTTT. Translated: CAISRTSDHGGELFF.

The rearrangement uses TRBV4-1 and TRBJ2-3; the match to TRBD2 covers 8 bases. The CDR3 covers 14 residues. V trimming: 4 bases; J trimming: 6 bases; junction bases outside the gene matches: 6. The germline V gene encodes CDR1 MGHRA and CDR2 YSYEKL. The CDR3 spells CASSRGLATDTQYF. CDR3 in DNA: TGCGCCAGCAGCCGAGGACTAGCAACTGATACGCAGTATTTT.

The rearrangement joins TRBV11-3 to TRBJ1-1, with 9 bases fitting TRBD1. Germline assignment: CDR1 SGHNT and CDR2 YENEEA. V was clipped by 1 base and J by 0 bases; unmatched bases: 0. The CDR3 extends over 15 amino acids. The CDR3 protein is CASSLGTGVNTEAFF. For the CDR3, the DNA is TGTGCCAGCAGCTTAGGGACAGGGGTGAACACTGAAGCTTTCTTT. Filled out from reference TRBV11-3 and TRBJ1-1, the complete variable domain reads EAGVVQSPRYKIIEKKQPVAFWCNPISGHNTLYWYLQNLGQGPELLIRYENEEAVDDSQLPKDRFSAERLKGVDSTLKIQPAELGDSAVYLCASSLGTGVNTEAFFGQGTRLTVV.

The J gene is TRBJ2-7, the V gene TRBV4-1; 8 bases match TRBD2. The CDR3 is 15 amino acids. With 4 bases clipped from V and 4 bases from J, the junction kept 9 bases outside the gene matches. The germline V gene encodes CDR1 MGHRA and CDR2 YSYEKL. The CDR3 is CASSPGPTSVYEQYF. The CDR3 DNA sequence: TGCGCCAGCAGCCCTGGCCCGACTAGCGTTTACGAGCAGTACTTC.

Here the CDR3 DNA reads TGCGCCAGCCGACAGGGCACTGAAGCTTTCTTT. Translation: CASRQGTEAFF. The J gene is TRBJ1-1, the V gene TRBV10-2; 7 positions agree with TRBD1. The trim removed 8 bases at V and 4 bases at J, leaving 1 base unmatched. The CDR3 is 11 residues long. The germline V gene has CDR1 WSHSY and CDR2 SAAADI.

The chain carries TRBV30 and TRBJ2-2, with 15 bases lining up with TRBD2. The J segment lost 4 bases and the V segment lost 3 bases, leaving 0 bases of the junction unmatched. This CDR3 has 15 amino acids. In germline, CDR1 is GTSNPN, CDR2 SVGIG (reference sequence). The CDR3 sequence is CAWRGLAGGTGELFF. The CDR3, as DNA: TGTGCCTGGAGGGGACTAGCGGGAGGCACCGGGGAGCTGTTTTTT.

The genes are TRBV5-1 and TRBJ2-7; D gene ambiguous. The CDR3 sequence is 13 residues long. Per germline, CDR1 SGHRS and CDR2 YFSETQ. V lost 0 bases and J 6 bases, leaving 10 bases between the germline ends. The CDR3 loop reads CASSLGQPSEQYF. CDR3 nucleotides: TGCGCCAGCAGCTTGGGACAACCCTCCGAGCAGTACTTC.

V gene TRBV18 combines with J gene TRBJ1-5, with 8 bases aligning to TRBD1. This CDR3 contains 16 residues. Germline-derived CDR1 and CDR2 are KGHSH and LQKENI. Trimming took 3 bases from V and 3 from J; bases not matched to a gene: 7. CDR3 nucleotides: TGTGCCAGCTCACCGCGGACAGGGCCCTACAATCAGCCCCAGCATTTT. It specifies CASSPRTGPYNQPQHF. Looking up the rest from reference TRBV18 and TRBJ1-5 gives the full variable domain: NAGVMQNPRHLVRRRGQEARLRCSPMKGHSHVYWYRQLPEEGLKFMVYLQKENIIDESGMPKERFSAEFPKEGPSILRIQQVVRGDSAAYFCASSPRTGPYNQPQHFGDGTRLSIL.

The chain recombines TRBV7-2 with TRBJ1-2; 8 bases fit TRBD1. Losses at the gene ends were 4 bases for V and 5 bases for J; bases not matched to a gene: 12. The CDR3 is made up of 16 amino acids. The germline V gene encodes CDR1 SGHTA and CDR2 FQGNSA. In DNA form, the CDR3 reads TGTGCCAGCAGCTCGTTAGGGGGACAGGTCGGGTATGGCTACACCTTC. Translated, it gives CASSSLGGQVGYGYTF.

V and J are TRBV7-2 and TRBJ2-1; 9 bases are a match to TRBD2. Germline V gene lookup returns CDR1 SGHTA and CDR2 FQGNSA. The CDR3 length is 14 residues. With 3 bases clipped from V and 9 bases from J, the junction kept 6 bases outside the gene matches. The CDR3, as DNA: TGTGCCAGCAGCTTCCTAGCGGGATGGTTTGAGCAGTTCTTC. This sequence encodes CASSFLAGWFEQFF. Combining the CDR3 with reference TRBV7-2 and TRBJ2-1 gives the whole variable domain GAGVSQSPSNKVTEKGKDVELRCDPISGHTALYWYRQSLGQGLEFLIYFQGNSAPDKSGLPSDRFSAERTGGSVSTLTIQRTQQEDSAVYLCASSFLAGWFEQFFGPGTRLTVL.

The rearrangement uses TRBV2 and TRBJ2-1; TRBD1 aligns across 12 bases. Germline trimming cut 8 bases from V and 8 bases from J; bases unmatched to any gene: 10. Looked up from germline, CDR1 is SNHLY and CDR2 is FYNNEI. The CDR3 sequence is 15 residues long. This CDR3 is CASEPGQGARDEQFF. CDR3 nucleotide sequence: TGTGCCAGCGAACCGGGACAGGGGGCGCGAGATGAGCAGTTCTTC.

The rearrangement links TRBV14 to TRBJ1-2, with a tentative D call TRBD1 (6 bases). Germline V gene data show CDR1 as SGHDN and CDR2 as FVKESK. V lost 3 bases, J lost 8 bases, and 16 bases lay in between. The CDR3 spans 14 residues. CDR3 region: CASSQLSRTDGYTF. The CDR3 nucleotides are TGTGCCAGCAGCCAGTTGTCCCGGACAGACGGCTACACCTTC.

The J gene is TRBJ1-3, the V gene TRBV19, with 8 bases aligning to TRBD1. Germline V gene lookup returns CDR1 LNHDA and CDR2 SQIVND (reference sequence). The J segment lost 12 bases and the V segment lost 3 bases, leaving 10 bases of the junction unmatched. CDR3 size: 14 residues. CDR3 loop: CASSITGQGRGIYF. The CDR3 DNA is TGTGCCAGTAGTATTACAGGACAGGGTCGTGGCATATATTTT.

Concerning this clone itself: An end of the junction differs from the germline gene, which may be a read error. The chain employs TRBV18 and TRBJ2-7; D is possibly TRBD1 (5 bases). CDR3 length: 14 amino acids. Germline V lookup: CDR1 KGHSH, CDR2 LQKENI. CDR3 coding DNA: TGTGCCAGTTCACCCGACTTACAGGCCTACGAGCAGTACTTC. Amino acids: CASSPDLQAYEQYF. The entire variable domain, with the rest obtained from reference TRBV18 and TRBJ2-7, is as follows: NAGVMQNPRHLVRRRGQEARLRCSPMKGHSHVYWYRQLPEEGLKFMVYLQKENIIDESGMPKERFSAEFPKEGPSILRIQQVVRGDSAAYFCASSPDLQAYEQYFGPGTRLTVT.

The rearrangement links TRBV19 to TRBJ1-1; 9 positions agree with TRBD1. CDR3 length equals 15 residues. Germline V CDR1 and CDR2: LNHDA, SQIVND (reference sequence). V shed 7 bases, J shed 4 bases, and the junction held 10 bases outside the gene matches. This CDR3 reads CASTDRRTGATEAFF. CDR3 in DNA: TGTGCCAGTACCGACCGCCGGACAGGGGCCACTGAAGCTTTCTTT.

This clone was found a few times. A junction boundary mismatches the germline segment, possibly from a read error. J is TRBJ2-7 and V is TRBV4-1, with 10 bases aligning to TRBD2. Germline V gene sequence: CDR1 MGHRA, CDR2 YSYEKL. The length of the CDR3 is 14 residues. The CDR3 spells CASSQEGSGRPLHF. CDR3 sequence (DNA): TGCGCCAGCAGCCAAGAGGGTAGCGGGAGGCCCCTTCACTTC.

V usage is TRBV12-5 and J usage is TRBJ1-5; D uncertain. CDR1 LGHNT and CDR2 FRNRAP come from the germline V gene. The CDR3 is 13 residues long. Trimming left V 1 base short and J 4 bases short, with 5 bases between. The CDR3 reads CASGLDQNQPQHF. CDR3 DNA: TGTGCTAGTGGTTTGGACCAGAATCAGCCCCAGCATTTT.

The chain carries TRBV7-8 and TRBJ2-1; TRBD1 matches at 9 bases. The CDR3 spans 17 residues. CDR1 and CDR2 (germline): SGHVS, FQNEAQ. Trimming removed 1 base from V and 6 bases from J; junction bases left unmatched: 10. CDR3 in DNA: TGTGCCAGCAGCTTAGATCGTTTAGGGACAGGGATCAATGAGCAGTTCTTC. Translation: CASSLDRLGTGINEQFF.

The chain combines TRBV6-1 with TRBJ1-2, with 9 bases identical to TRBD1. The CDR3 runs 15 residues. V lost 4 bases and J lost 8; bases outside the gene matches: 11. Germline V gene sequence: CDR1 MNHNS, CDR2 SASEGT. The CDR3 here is CASSADRGKSGGYTF. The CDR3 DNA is TGTGCCAGCAGTGCGGACAGGGGTAAAAGTGGCGGCTACACCTTC.

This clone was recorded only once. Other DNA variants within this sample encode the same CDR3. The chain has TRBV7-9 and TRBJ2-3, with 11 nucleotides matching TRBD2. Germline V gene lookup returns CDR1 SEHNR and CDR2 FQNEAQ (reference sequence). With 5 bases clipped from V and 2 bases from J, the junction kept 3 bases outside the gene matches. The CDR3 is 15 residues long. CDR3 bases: TGTGCCAGCAGCCGGGGACTAGCGGACACAGATACGCAGTATTTT. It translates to CASSRGLADTDTQYF.

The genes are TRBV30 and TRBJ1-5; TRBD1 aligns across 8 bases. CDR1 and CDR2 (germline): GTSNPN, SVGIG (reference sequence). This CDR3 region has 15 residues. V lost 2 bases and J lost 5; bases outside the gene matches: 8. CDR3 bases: TGTGCCTGGAGTCATCTCACAGGGGGAGATCAGCCCCAGCATTTT. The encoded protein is CAWSHLTGGDQPQHF.

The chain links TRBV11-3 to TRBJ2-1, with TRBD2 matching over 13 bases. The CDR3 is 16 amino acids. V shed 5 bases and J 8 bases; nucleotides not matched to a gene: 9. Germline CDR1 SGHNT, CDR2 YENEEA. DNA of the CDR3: TGTGCCAGCAGCCCTGGACTAGCGGGAGTTTACGATGAGCAGTTCTTC. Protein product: CASSPGLAGVYDEQFF.

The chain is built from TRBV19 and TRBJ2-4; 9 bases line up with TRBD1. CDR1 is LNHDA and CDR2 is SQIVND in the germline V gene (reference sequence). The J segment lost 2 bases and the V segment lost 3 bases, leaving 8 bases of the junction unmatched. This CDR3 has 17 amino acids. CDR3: CASSIQGQGFSKNIQYF. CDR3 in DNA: TGTGCCAGTAGTATTCAGGGACAGGGCTTTTCCAAAAACATTCAGTACTTC.

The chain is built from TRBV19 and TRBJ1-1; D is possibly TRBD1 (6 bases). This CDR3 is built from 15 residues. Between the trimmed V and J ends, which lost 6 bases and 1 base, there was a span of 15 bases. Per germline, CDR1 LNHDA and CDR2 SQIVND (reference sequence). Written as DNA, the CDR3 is TGTGCCAGTAGACAAATGGGGGGGGCGAACACTGAAGCTTTCTTT. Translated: CASRQMGGANTEAFF.

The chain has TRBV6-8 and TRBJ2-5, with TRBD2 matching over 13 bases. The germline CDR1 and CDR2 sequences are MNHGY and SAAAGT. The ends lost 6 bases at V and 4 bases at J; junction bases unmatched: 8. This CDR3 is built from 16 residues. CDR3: CASSPGTSGKIETQYF. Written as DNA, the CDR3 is TGTGCCAGCAGCCCCGGGACTAGCGGGAAGATAGAGACCCAGTACTTC.

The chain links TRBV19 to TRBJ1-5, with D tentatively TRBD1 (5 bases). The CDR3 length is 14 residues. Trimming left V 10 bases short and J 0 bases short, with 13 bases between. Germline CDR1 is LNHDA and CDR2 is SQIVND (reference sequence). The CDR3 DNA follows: TGTGCCACTGGGGCAATATATAGCAATCAGCCCCAGCATTTT. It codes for CATGAIYSNQPQHF.

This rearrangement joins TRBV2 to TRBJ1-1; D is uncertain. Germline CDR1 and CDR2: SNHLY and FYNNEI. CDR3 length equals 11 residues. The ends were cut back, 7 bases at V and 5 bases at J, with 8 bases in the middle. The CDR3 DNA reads TGTGCCAGCACCCCTCTGACTGAAGCTTTCTTT. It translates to CASTPLTEAFF.